Below, 28 T cell receptor beta chains from the same sample are listed, as sequenced in a study of blood T cell repertoires in COVID-19. Sequencing was performed with immunoSEQ multiplex PCR; in TCRdb, only in-frame clones are kept and a portion is missing. The table lists some 78,000 clones, around 90% of them singletons. The sample comprised peripheral blood. Receptor source: a woman older than 75 with active or convalescent COVID-19.

The gene calls are TRBV19 and TRBJ1-3; D is unclear. V lost 7 bases to trimming and J lost 4 bases, with 11 bases between them. Germline CDR1 and CDR2: LNHDA and SQIVND (reference sequence). The CDR3 length is 13 residues. This CDR3 is CASTPRVGNTIYF. The DNA for the CDR3 is TGTGCCAGTACCCCCCGGGTCGGAAACACCATATATTTT. The variable domain in full, completed from reference TRBV19 and TRBJ1-3, reads DGGITQSPKYLFRKEGQNVTLSCEQNLNHDAMYWYRQDPGQGLRLIYYSQIVNDFQKGDIAEGYSVSREKKESFPLTVTSAQKNPTAFYLCASTPRVGNTIYFGEGSWLTVV.

The chain carries TRBV9 and TRBJ2-1; D may be TRBD2 (6 bases). The germline CDR1 and CDR2 sequences are SGDLS and YYNGEE. V lost 3 bases and J 9 bases, leaving 16 bases between the germline ends. This CDR3 has 14 amino acids. DNA of the CDR3: TGTGCCAGCAGCGGGCGGGGTAGGATGGGTGAGCAGTTCTTC. Protein sequence: CASSGRGRMGEQFF.

This chain joins TRBV15 and TRBJ2-3; TRBD2 might be the D (5 bases). The CDR3 is made up of 14 amino acids. V gave up 9 bases and J gave up 4 bases, with 17 bases separating them. Germline V gene sequence: CDR1 LNHNV, CDR2 YYDKDF (reference sequence). The CDR3 sequence is CATKTQEGSDTQYF. CDR3 coding DNA: TGTGCCACTAAAACCCAAGAGGGCTCAGATACGCAGTATTTT.

This clone was seen a few times. The V call is TRBV30, the J call TRBJ1-6; D unclear. The CDR3 sequence is 16 residues long. Germline V gene sequence: CDR1 GTSNPN, CDR2 SVGIG (reference sequence). Trimming cost V 3 bases and J 0 bases, with 12 bases left between them. The CDR3 DNA follows: TGTGCCTGGAGGGCCCGGAGGAGCTCCTATAATTCACCCCTCCACTTT. Translating gives CAWRARRSSYNSPLHF.

This chain uses TRBV7-9 with TRBJ2-3; 11 nucleotides line up with TRBD2. V dropped 6 bases and J dropped 3; count of bases not matched to a gene: 11. Germline loops: CDR1 SEHNR, CDR2 FQNEAQ (reference sequence). This CDR3 contains 17 residues. CDR3 sequence: CASSPWVTSGATDTQYF. The CDR3 DNA reads as TGTGCCAGCAGTCCGTGGGTGACTAGCGGGGCAACAGATACGCAGTATTTT.

The gene calls are TRBV7-9 and TRBJ2-4; perhaps TRBD2 as D (5 bases). The CDR3 totals 14 residues. Germline-derived CDR1 and CDR2 are SEHNR and FQNEAQ (reference sequence). Trimming removed 5 bases from V and 4 bases from J, with 12 bases in between. This CDR3 is CASSPGLGKNIQYF. CDR3 coding DNA: TGTGCCAGCAGCCCCGGACTGGGAAAAAACATTCAGTACTTC.

The chain couples TRBV27 to TRBJ2-7, with D possibly TRBD2 on 7 matching bases. Germline values: CDR1 MNHEY, CDR2 SMNVEV (reference sequence). The CDR3 is 15 residues long. V lost 8 bases to trimming and J lost 1 base, with 18 bases between them. The CDR3 region is CASPSRGALSYEQYF. In DNA, the CDR3 is TGTGCCAGCCCAAGTCGGGGGGCCCTTTCCTACGAGCAGTACTTC.

This chain joins TRBV4-2 and TRBJ2-7; D is perhaps TRBD2 (6 bases). The V end was cut by 2 bases, the J end by 7 bases, with 21 bases between. The V gene's germline CDR1 is LGHNA and CDR2 YNFKEQ. The CDR3 is made up of 16 amino acids. CDR3 protein: CASSQPTGTPLREQYF. CDR3 bases: TGTGCCAGCAGCCAACCGACCGGGACTCCGCTCCGGGAGCAGTACTTC.

The V and J genes are TRBV4-3 and TRBJ1-2, with D tentatively TRBD1 (5 bases). V was shortened by 0 bases and J by 7 bases, with 12 bases between the two germline ends. Germline CDR1 and CDR2: LGHNA and YSLEER. The CDR3 has 14 amino acids. CDR3 DNA sequence: TGCGCCAGCAGCCAAGAGGTGAAGGGGCTTGGCTACACCTTC. As protein: CASSQEVKGLGYTF.

The gene calls are TRBV2 and TRBJ1-2, with no clear D. Germline values: CDR1 SNHLY, CDR2 FYNNEI. Trimming shortened V by 2 bases and J by 3 bases, and 13 bases separated the two germline ends. The CDR3 contains 15 residues. The CDR3 sequence: CASSELGGVDYGYTF. The CDR3 DNA reads as TGTGCCAGCAGTGAATTGGGCGGGGTAGACTATGGCTACACCTTC.

The chain joins TRBV4-2 to TRBJ1-1; a possible D gene is TRBD1 (5 bases). Germline V CDR1 and CDR2: LGHNA, YNFKEQ. The CDR3 loop spans 17 amino acids. The V and J ends lost 1 base and 5 bases respectively, with 20 bases between them. CDR3 amino acids: CASSQVIRGARGTEAFF. CDR3 nucleotide sequence: TGTGCCAGCAGCCAAGTAATTCGGGGAGCCCGGGGGACTGAAGCTTTCTTT.

This clone was counted once. The chain uses TRBV15 and TRBJ1-2; a possible D gene is TRBD1 (5 bases). The CDR3 is 15 amino acids. Germline V lookup: CDR1 LNHNV, CDR2 YYDKDF (reference sequence). V was shortened by 0 bases and J by 5 bases, with 13 bases between the two germline ends. CDR3 in DNA: TGTGCCACCAGCAGAGATATCCAACCAGGGTATGGCTACACCTTC. This translates into CATSRDIQPGYGYTF.

This clone was counted once. This chain joins TRBV28 and TRBJ1-5; D not resolved. Trimming cost V 2 bases and J 11 bases, with 19 bases left between them. The CDR3 spans 15 residues. CDR1 and CDR2 from the germline V gene are MDHEN and SYDVKM. CDR3: CASSLPRRLVESQHF. The DNA for the CDR3 is TGTGCCAGCAGTTTACCCCGCAGGCTGGTCGAGTCCCAGCATTTT.

This clone was counted once. V and J are TRBV6-1 and TRBJ1-2, with 8 nucleotides matching TRBD1. Losses at the gene ends were 2 bases for V and 4 bases for J; bases not matched to a gene: 9. CDR1 and CDR2 (germline): MNHNS, SASEGT. The CDR3 consists of 16 residues. This CDR3 reads CASSELVAGGSYGYTF. CDR3 in DNA: TGTGCCAGCAGTGAATTGGTGGCAGGGGGCAGCTATGGCTACACCTTC.

This clone was recorded a few times. This sample includes further DNA sequences coding for the same CDR3. V usage is TRBV27 and J usage is TRBJ1-6; 7 bases align to TRBD1. The junction had 6 bases not matched to a gene; V was cut back by 6 bases and J by 1 base. Germline values: CDR1 MNHEY, CDR2 SMNVEV (reference sequence). This CDR3 is built from 16 residues. CDR3 protein: CASSPKQGSYNSPLHF. CDR3 bases: TGTGCCAGCAGCCCCAAACAGGGGTCCTATAATTCACCCCTCCACTTT.

J is TRBJ1-4 and V is TRBV28; tentatively, D is TRBD1 (6 bases). This CDR3 contains 15 residues. Germline-derived CDR1 and CDR2 are MDHEN and SYDVKM. Trimming took 5 bases from V and 3 from J, leaving 13 bases between them. CDR3 DNA: TGTGCCAGCAGTCTCCCGACAGGCCCTAATGAAAAACTGTTTTTT. Translation gives CASSLPTGPNEKLFF.

This chain uses TRBV5-1 with TRBJ2-5, with 11 bases lining up with TRBD1. Germline lookup yields CDR1 SGHRS and CDR2 YFSETQ. The length of the CDR3 is 15 residues. The V gene end was trimmed by 3 bases and the J gene end by 5 bases; junction bases not matched to a gene: 6. Here the CDR3 reads CASSSGTGGSETQYF. For the CDR3, the DNA is TGCGCCAGCAGCTCCGGGACAGGGGGAAGTGAGACCCAGTACTTC.

This clone came up once. V usage is TRBV5-1 and J usage is TRBJ2-7; D is undetermined. V shed 6 bases and J shed 2 bases, with 6 bases lying between them. This CDR3 has 11 amino acids. CDR1 and CDR2 from the germline V gene are SGHRS and YFSETQ. CDR3 nucleotides: TGCGCCAGCAAAGGAGCCTACGAGCAGTACTTC. Translating it yields CASKGAYEQYF.

This rearrangement joins TRBV9 to TRBJ2-7; 10 bases are a match to TRBD2. Trimming removed 7 bases from V and 3 bases from J; junction bases left unmatched: 10. This CDR3 is built from 15 residues. Germline V gene sequence: CDR1 SGDLS, CDR2 YYNGEE. DNA of the CDR3: TGTGCCAGCGGCCCAGAGGTAGCGGGGGGCTACGAGCAGTACTTC. This gives the protein CASGPEVAGGYEQYF.

The CDR3 here is CASSRSGSGANVLTF. The CDR3 region has the DNA TGTGCCAGCAGTCGGAGCGGGTCTGGGGCCAACGTCCTGACTTTC. The chain joins TRBV3-1 (or the pseudogene TRBV3-2) to TRBJ2-6; TRBD2 is a possible D gene (6 bases). Germline V lookup: CDR1 LGHDT, CDR2 YNNKEL (reference sequence). The V end was cut by 6 bases, the J end by 1 base, with 10 bases between. This CDR3 comprises 15 residues.

V is TRBV5-8 and J is TRBJ1-5, with D perhaps TRBD1 (6 bases). CDR1 is SGHTS and CDR2 is YDEGEE in the germline V gene. V dropped 4 bases and J dropped 5 bases, with 7 bases sitting between them. The CDR3 contains 12 residues. The CDR3: CASSQGYQPQHF. CDR3 nucleotide sequence: TGTGCCAGCAGCCAGGGGTATCAGCCCCAGCATTTT.

This chain joins TRBV6-5 and TRBJ1-2, with D uncertain. V shed 5 bases and J shed 0 bases, with 7 bases lying between them. CDR1 and CDR2 (germline): MNHEY, SVGAGI. This CDR3 region has 13 residues. The CDR3, as DNA: TGTGCCAGCAGTAACGGAGCTAACTATGGCTACACCTTC. This codes for CASSNGANYGYTF.

In this sample, this clone turned up a few times. The genes are TRBV14 and TRBJ1-2; no definite D call. V shed 4 bases and J shed 2 bases, with 11 bases lying between them. CDR1 and CDR2 (germline): SGHDN, FVKESK. This CDR3 is 14 amino acids long. CDR3 nucleotides: TGTGCCAGCAGCCCATACGCGGCGAACTATGGCTACACCTTC. It is translated as CASSPYAANYGYTF. Full variable domain (remainder filled in from reference TRBV14 and TRBJ1-2): EAGVTQFPSHSVIEKGQTVTLRCDPISGHDNLYWYRRVMGKEIKFLLHFVKESKQDESGMPNNRFLAERTGGTYSTLKVQPAELEDSGVYFCASSPYAANYGYTFGSGTRLTVV.

The rearrangement links TRBV6-5 to TRBJ1-3; 7 bases fit TRBD1. Germline loops: CDR1 MNHEY, CDR2 SVGAGI. The CDR3 contains 14 residues. The trim removed 6 bases at V and 2 bases at J, leaving 4 bases unmatched. Here the CDR3 reads CASRTDRTGNTIYF. The CDR3 DNA reads as TGTGCCAGCAGAACGGACAGGACTGGAAACACCATATATTTT.

The rearrangement links TRBV7-9 to TRBJ2-3, with 8 bases aligning to TRBD2. CDR3 length: 15 residues. J lost 4 bases, V lost 0 bases, and 3 bases had no gene match. Germline values: CDR1 SEHNR, CDR2 FQNEAQ (reference sequence). CDR3 amino acids: CASSLASGSADTQYF. DNA for the CDR3: TGTGCCAGCAGCTTAGCCAGCGGGAGCGCAGATACGCAGTATTTT.

The J gene is TRBJ2-7, the V gene TRBV9; the D gene is possibly TRBD1 (7 bases). This CDR3 has 16 residues. Trimming cost V 0 bases and J 6 bases, with 19 bases left between them. Per the germline V gene, CDR1 is SGDLS and CDR2 is YYNGEE. The CDR3, as DNA: TGTGCCAGCAGCGTAGAGGCAGGGGGGACGTCGGCCGAGCAGTACTTC. Translating gives CASSVEAGGTSAEQYF.

The chain links TRBV4-3 to TRBJ2-1; 7 bases are a match to TRBD2. This CDR3 is 14 amino acids long. With V trimmed by 0 bases and J by 9 bases, 5 bases remained unmatched. The germline V gene encodes CDR1 LGHNA and CDR2 YSLEER. CDR3 nucleotides: TGCGCCAGCAGCCAAGACTCCGCGGGGGTTGAGCAGTTCTTC. This translates into CASSQDSAGVEQFF.

This chain connects TRBV7-2 to TRBJ2-3; D ambiguous. V lost 1 base and J 7 bases, leaving 9 bases between the germline ends. The CDR3 contains 13 residues. CDR1 SGHTA and CDR2 FQGNSA come from the germline V gene. DNA of the CDR3: TGTGCCAGCAGCTTAGGTGTAGAATATACGCAGTATTTT. This sequence encodes CASSLGVEYTQYF.